This entry lists 27 T cell receptor beta chains sequenced from one sample in a study of blood T cell repertoires in COVID-19. Repertoires were generated with immunoSEQ multiplex PCR, while TCRdb's copy carries only in-frame clones and drops some. Among roughly 150,000 clones listed, around 81% were seen once. The sample taken for sequencing was peripheral blood. The receptors originated from a woman of 80 years or more with COVID-19, enrolled during active disease.

The chain carries TRBV4-1 and TRBJ2-1; maybe TRBD1 (5 bases). CDR3 length: 15 residues. V lost 0 bases and J 3 bases, leaving 9 bases between the germline ends. The germline gives CDR1 MGHRA, CDR2 YSYEKL. CDR3 in amino acids: CASSQETARYNEQFF. In DNA form, the CDR3 reads TGCGCCAGCAGCCAAGAGACAGCGCGCTACAATGAGCAGTTCTTC.

This chain joins TRBV29-1 and TRBJ2-1, with 7 bases fitting TRBD2. V dropped 2 bases and J dropped 0; count of bases not matched to a gene: 7. Germline CDR1 is SQVTM and CDR2 is ANQGSEA. This CDR3 spans 16 amino acids. CDR3 DNA sequence: TGCAGCGTTGAACCTGGAGGCGGGGGCTCCTACAATGAGCAGTTCTTC. Residues: CSVEPGGGGSYNEQFF.

V usage is TRBV4-1 and J usage is TRBJ2-3; 12 positions match TRBD2. The germline CDR1 and CDR2 sequences are MGHRA and YSYEKL. This CDR3 has 17 amino acids. Unmatched junction bases numbered 6, after V lost 3 bases and J lost 2 bases. CDR3 coding DNA: TGCGCCAGCAGCCAGGTAACTAGCGGGGGGACCACAGATACGCAGTATTTT. The encoded protein is CASSQVTSGGTTDTQYF.

The chain uses TRBV7-2 and TRBJ2-3, with D maybe TRBD2 (6 bases). The CDR3 length is 16 residues. Per the germline V gene, CDR1 is SGHTA and CDR2 is FQGNSA. The V end was cut by 4 bases, the J end by 4 bases, with 18 bases between. The CDR3 loop is CASSYPEGRPSDTQYF. The CDR3 bases are TGTGCCAGCAGCTACCCGGAGGGGCGACCGTCAGATACGCAGTATTTT.

The chain combines TRBV11-2 with TRBJ1-5, with 10 bases matching TRBD1. The CDR3 extends over 16 amino acids. The germline V gene encodes CDR1 SGHAT and CDR2 FQNNGV. The trim removed 5 bases at V and 12 bases at J, leaving 16 bases unmatched. Here the CDR3 DNA reads TGTGCCAGCAGCCGTACTTACCGGGACAGGGGAGGAGTCCAGCATTTT. Amino acid sequence: CASSRTYRDRGGVQHF. Combining the CDR3 with reference TRBV11-2 and TRBJ1-5 gives the whole variable domain EAGVAQSPRYKIIEKRQSVAFWCNPISGHATLYWYQQILGQGPKLLIQFQNNGVVDDSQLPKDRFSAERLKGVDSTLKIQPAKLEDSAVYLCASSRTYRDRGGVQHFGDGTRLSIL.

This clone was seen more than once but under ten times. The genes are TRBV18 and TRBJ1-4; 7 bases line up with TRBD1. Germline loops: CDR1 KGHSH, CDR2 LQKENI. The CDR3 runs 16 residues. V shed 3 bases, J shed 1 base, and the junction held 5 bases outside the gene matches. The DNA for the CDR3 is TGTGCCAGCTCACCGCAGGGGGGATTAACTAATGAAAAACTGTTTTTT. As protein: CASSPQGGLTNEKLFF.

The chain employs TRBV5-5 and TRBJ1-1; 8 nucleotides match TRBD1. The CDR3 is 14 amino acids. The germline gives CDR1 SGHKS, CDR2 YYEKEE (reference sequence). Trimming cost V 3 bases and J 1 base; bases outside gene matches: 2. CDR3 loop: CASSSRGQNTEAFF. CDR3 DNA sequence: TGTGCCAGCAGCTCCAGGGGGCAGAACACTGAAGCTTTCTTT.

The rearrangement links TRBV5-1 to TRBJ1-3; no definite D call. V dropped 4 bases and J dropped 0 bases, with 11 bases sitting between them. The germline V gene has CDR1 SGHRS and CDR2 YFSETQ. The CDR3 extends over 15 amino acids. The CDR3 sequence is CASSPMVPSGNTIYF. Here the CDR3 DNA reads TGCGCCAGCAGCCCTATGGTCCCCTCTGGAAACACCATATATTTT.

The DNA for the CDR3 is TGTGCCAGCAGCCCAGGGGGGACAGGGCGAGAGACCCAGTACTTC. The encoded protein is CASSPGGTGRETQYF. The chain links TRBV7-6 to TRBJ2-5; TRBD1 matches 9 bases. The CDR3 is made up of 15 amino acids. Germline loops: CDR1 SGHVS, CDR2 FNYEAQ. With 5 bases clipped from V and 4 bases from J, the junction kept 8 bases outside the gene matches.

J is TRBJ2-7 and V is TRBV3-1 (or the pseudogene TRBV3-2), with 8 nucleotides matching TRBD2. Trimming removed 0 bases from V and 9 bases from J; junction bases left unmatched: 16. The germline CDR1 and CDR2 sequences are LGHDT and YNNKEL (reference sequence). The CDR3 runs 17 residues. DNA of the CDR3: TGTGCCAGCAGCCAAGATGGGGGCGCGGGAGGAGGGGTGGGGCAGTACTTC. Its translation is CASSQDGGAGGGVGQYF.

This clone was seen only a few times. The CDR3 bases are TGTGCCAGCAGTCATGGACAGGTAAATCAGCCCCAGCATTTT. Its translation is CASSHGQVNQPQHF. The chain carries TRBV6-5 and TRBJ1-5; the match to TRBD1 covers 7 bases. The CDR3 extends over 14 amino acids. V was clipped by 5 bases and J by 4 bases; unmatched bases: 5. Germline lookup yields CDR1 MNHEY and CDR2 SVGAGI.

This clone was detected a few times. V and J are TRBV5-1 and TRBJ2-3, with 15 bases that match TRBD2. With V trimmed by 2 bases and J by 6 bases, 7 bases remained unmatched. There are 17 residues in the CDR3. CDR1 SGHRS and CDR2 YFSETQ come from the germline V gene. CDR3 sequence reads: CASSFGLAGGLMDTQYF. The CDR3 DNA follows: TGCGCCAGCAGCTTCGGACTAGCGGGGGGGCTTATGGATACGCAGTATTTT.

This chain connects TRBV9 to TRBJ1-2; 7 nucleotides agree with TRBD1. This CDR3 is built from 14 residues. With 2 bases clipped from V and 4 bases from J, the junction kept 5 bases outside the gene matches. Germline V gene data show CDR1 as SGDLS and CDR2 as YYNGEE. CDR3 coding DNA: TGTGCCAGCAGCGTTCGGGACAGTGGCTATGGCTACACCTTC. Its translation: CASSVRDSGYGYTF.

The chain links TRBV19 to TRBJ1-2; D not resolved. Trimming took 7 bases from V and 5 from J, leaving 8 bases between them. CDR1 is LNHDA, CDR2 SQIVND, per germline (reference sequence). This CDR3 is built from 11 residues. The CDR3 region is CASNGGYGYTF. CDR3 DNA sequence: TGTGCCAGTAATGGCGGTTATGGCTACACCTTC. The variable domain in full, with the rest retrieved from reference TRBV19 and TRBJ1-2, is DGGITQSPKYLFRKEGQNVTLSCEQNLNHDAMYWYRQDPGQGLRLIYYSQIVNDFQKGDIAEGYSVSREKKESFPLTVTSAQKNPTAFYLCASNGGYGYTFGSGTRLTVV.

This clone has a single count. The J gene is TRBJ1-2, the V gene TRBV10-3; D is possibly TRBD1 (6 bases). Germline loops: CDR1 ENHRY, CDR2 SYGVKD. The CDR3 has 13 residues. Trimming removed 7 bases from V and 2 bases from J, with 11 bases in between. In DNA form, the CDR3 reads TGTGCCATCAAAATTACAGGGAACTATGGCTACACCTTC. Protein: CAIKITGNYGYTF.

The chain has TRBV7-9 and TRBJ2-7, with a tentative D call TRBD1 (5 bases). This CDR3 comprises 15 residues. V was trimmed by 1 base and J by 5 bases, leaving 15 bases between them. Germline V lookup: CDR1 SEHNR, CDR2 FQNEAQ (reference sequence). The CDR3 here is CASSLVPRVGHEQYF. The CDR3 nucleotides read TGTGCCAGCAGCTTAGTTCCCAGGGTAGGTCACGAGCAGTACTTC.

V gene TRBV7-3 combines with J gene TRBJ2-1, with a tentative D call TRBD1 (6 bases). Trimming removed 5 bases from V and 7 bases from J, with 15 bases in between. The germline gives CDR1 SGHTA, CDR2 FQGTGA. The CDR3 consists of 14 residues. CDR3 nucleotides: TGTGCCAGCAGCCCTGGACAGAGTTTTAATGAGCAGTTCTTC. Encoded protein: CASSPGQSFNEQFF.

This clone was observed a single time. The rearrangement uses TRBV2 and TRBJ2-1, with 7 bases that match TRBD2. Germline CDR1 is SNHLY and CDR2 is FYNNEI. The trim removed 6 bases at V and 2 bases at J, leaving 4 bases unmatched. The CDR3 spans 14 residues. The CDR3 bases are TGTGCCAGCAGACCCCGGGGGGCCTACAATGAGCAGTTCTTC. The encoded protein is CASRPRGAYNEQFF.

For the CDR3, the DNA is TGTGCCAGCAGCCCGGACAGGGGTTGGGAGTTAGGTGGCTACACCTTC. Translation: CASSPDRGWELGGYTF. The chain couples TRBV7-9 to TRBJ1-2; 9 bases are a match to TRBD1. V was pared by 5 bases and J by 7 bases, with 14 bases of the junction left unmatched. CDR1 and CDR2 from the germline V gene are SEHNR and FQNEAQ (reference sequence). The length of the CDR3 is 16 residues.

This chain uses TRBV7-6 with TRBJ1-5, with 7 bases identical to TRBD1. The CDR3 is 17 amino acids. The V and J ends lost 4 bases and 5 bases, in that order; junction bases with no gene match: 14. Germline CDR1 reads SGHVS; CDR2 reads FNYEAQ. The CDR3 here is CASSSALTGFDYQPQHF. CDR3 sequence (DNA): TGTGCCAGCAGCTCCGCCCTGACAGGGTTTGACTATCAGCCCCAGCATTTT.

This chain uses TRBV24-1 with TRBJ2-1; D is possibly TRBD2 (7 bases). Trimming removed 1 base from V and 10 bases from J, with 10 bases in between. Germline CDR1 KGHDR, CDR2 SFDVKD. The CDR3 is 13 amino acids. CDR3 nucleotide sequence: TGTGCCACCAGTGATTTAGGGGGGGGCGAGCAGTTCTTC. Protein product: CATSDLGGGEQFF.

V usage is TRBV6-5 and J usage is TRBJ1-1; D ambiguous. The V end lost 6 bases, the J end lost 0 bases, and 8 bases lay between the germline ends. Germline values: CDR1 MNHEY, CDR2 SVGAGI. The CDR3 totals 13 residues. CDR3 in DNA: TGTGCCAGCAGACTTAGCTTGAACACTGAAGCTTTCTTT. Residues: CASRLSLNTEAFF.

V usage is TRBV10-1 and J usage is TRBJ2-1; possibly TRBD1 for D (6 bases). V lost 9 bases, J lost 8 bases, and 14 bases lay in between. CDR3 length equals 12 residues. Germline V CDR1 and CDR2: WNHNN, SYGVQD (reference sequence). The CDR3 DNA reads TGCGCCAGACAGGGTTACGTGGATGAGCAGTTCTTC. Its protein product is CARQGYVDEQFF.

The chain joins TRBV5-1 to TRBJ1-1; TRBD1 agrees at 12 bases. The CDR3 runs 14 residues. The ends lost 2 bases at V and 10 bases at J; junction bases unmatched: 6. Germline CDR1 reads SGHRS; CDR2 reads YFSETQ. CDR3: CASSLSGTGGRAFF. The CDR3 coding sequence is TGCGCCAGCAGCTTATCCGGGACAGGGGGCCGAGCTTTCTTT.

The chain couples TRBV5-4 to TRBJ2-1, with TRBD2 matching 10 bases. CDR1 is SGHNT, CDR2 YYREEE, per germline (reference sequence). The CDR3 is 15 residues long. V lost 3 bases to trimming and J lost 9 bases; unmatched junction nucleotides: 9. Written as DNA, the CDR3 is TGTGCCAGCAGCTCGCCGACCCTAGCGGGGGCTGAGCAGTTCTTC. Amino acids: CASSSPTLAGAEQFF.

The gene calls are TRBV15 and TRBJ2-7; TRBD2 might be the D (6 bases). V lost 3 bases, J lost 4 bases, and 16 bases lay in between. Germline-derived CDR1 and CDR2 are LNHNV and YYDKDF (reference sequence). The CDR3 contains 15 residues. The CDR3 region has the DNA TGTGCCACCAGCAGGGATGATAGCGGACCGTACGAGCAGTACTTC. Amino acid sequence: CATSRDDSGPYEQYF.

The rearrangement links TRBV7-3 to TRBJ2-1; maybe TRBD2 (6 bases). The V gene lost 6 bases and the J gene lost 0 bases, with 9 bases spanning the gap. From germline, CDR1 is SGHTA and CDR2 FQGTGA. The CDR3 is 14 residues long. The CDR3 is CASRGLNSYNEQFF. The CDR3 DNA sequence: TGTGCCAGCAGGGGACTGAACTCCTACAATGAGCAGTTCTTC.